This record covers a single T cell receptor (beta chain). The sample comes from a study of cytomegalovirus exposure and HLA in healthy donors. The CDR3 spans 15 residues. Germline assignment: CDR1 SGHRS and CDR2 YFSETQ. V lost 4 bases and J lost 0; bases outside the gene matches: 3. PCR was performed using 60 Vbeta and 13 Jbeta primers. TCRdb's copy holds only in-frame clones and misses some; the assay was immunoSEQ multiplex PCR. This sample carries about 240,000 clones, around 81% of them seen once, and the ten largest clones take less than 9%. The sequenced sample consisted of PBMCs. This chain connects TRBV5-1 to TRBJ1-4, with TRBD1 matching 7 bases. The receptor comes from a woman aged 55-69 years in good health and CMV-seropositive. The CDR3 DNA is TGCGCCAGCAGCCCGCAGGGGGCAACTAATGAAAAACTGTTTTTT. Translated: CASSPQGATNEKLFF.